This T cell receptor beta chain was sequenced for a study of lymphopenia after photon versus proton radiotherapy. Note on this clone: The antigen is undetermined.

Here immunoSEQ multiplex PCR was the method, and the copy in TCRdb shows in-frame clones only, minus some. In the table there are 70,000 to 95,000 clones, around four fifths of which are singletons. This CDR3 contains 14 residues. Per germline, CDR1 LGHNA and CDR2 YNFKEQ. Trimming took off 10 bases at V and 0 bases at J, with 12 bases between the two ends. Whole-study results and caveats: Proton therapy kept repertoires fairly stable, unlike photons, which gained effector/memory cells.

Sample: peripheral blood, taken from a patient treated with proton-based radiotherapy. This receptor was identified in a man aged 55-75 years with pancreatic cancer. V usage is TRBV4-2 and J usage is TRBJ2-2, with a tentative D call TRBD1 (5 bases). For the CDR3, the DNA is TGTGCCACCATGACAGCCGCGAACACCGGGGAGCTGTTTTTT. This gives the protein CATMTAANTGELFF.